The subject of this entry is one TCR beta chain. No antigen is known for it. The CDR3 is 15 amino acids. These data belong to a study of CXCR3-negative and CXCR3-positive naive CD8 T cells. Findings and caveats of the study: Hydrophobicity was higher for TRB CDR3s found in CXCR3-positive naive cells than in CXCR3-negative naive cells.

Through 5' RACE with UMI labels, the TRB cDNA libraries were prepared. TCRdb reprocessed the 5' RACE reads and stores each CDR3 protein as one record, lacking DNA. The record lists around 160,000 distinct CDR3 sequences, of which the ten most abundant hold about 0.28%. This rearrangement joins TRBV12-2 to TRBJ2-4; TCRdb gives TRBD1 as the D gene, but with no DNA this cannot be confirmed. TRBV12-2 is flagged as a pseudogene. The source is a human donor in good health. Some clones in this sample may be carry-over from other donors' samples. The sample consisted of naive CXCR3+ CD8+ T cells from blood. The subset: CD45RO-CCR7+CD27+CD95- naive CD8+ T cells expressing CXCR3 (TNR3+). CDR3 in amino acids: CASRFRGLAKNIQYF.